Listed below are T cell receptor beta chains from one sample, sequenced in a study of cytomegalovirus exposure and HLA in healthy donors. Method: immunoSEQ multiplex PCR; TCRdb's copy keeps in-frame clones and lacks some. Seen here are approximately 81,000 clones, 93% observed once, and the top ten hold roughly 0.65%. Sample: PBMCs. The receptors stem from a man aged 18 to 29 in good health and CMV-seronegative. Both conserved end residues are part of each CDR3. The order of the fields is CDR3 protein, CDR3 DNA, J gene, V gene, clone size, D gene. D genes are given only for firm matches. Clone sizes are given selectively: once, few, many, or a class where the clone is expanded.

CASSPTGTQNTEAFF | TGTGCCAGCAGCCCTACCGGGACACAGAACACTGAAGCTTTCTTT | TRBJ1-1 | TRBV13 | NA | NA
CASSVTGEETQYF | TGCGCCAGCAGCGTAACAGGGGAAGAGACCCAGTACTTC | TRBJ2-5 | TRBV5-1 | NA | TRBD1
CASSINRGPTNYGYTF | TGTGCCAGTAGTATTAACAGGGGGCCAACTAACTATGGCTACACCTTC | TRBJ1-2 | TRBV19 | NA | TRBD1
CASSWGQGGEQYF | TGTGCCAGTTCTTGGGGACAGGGTGGCGAGCAGTACTTC | TRBJ2-7 | TRBV19 | NA | TRBD1
CASSLGQALQETQYF | TGTGCCAGCAGCTTGGGACAGGCCCTACAAGAGACCCAGTACTTC | TRBJ2-5 | TRBV5-4 | NA | NA
CASSQGEDRVNTEAFF | TGCGCCAGCAGCCAAGGGGAGGACAGGGTGAACACTGAAGCTTTCTTT | TRBJ1-1 | TRBV4-1 | NA | TRBD1
CAWSVLRTGVSGANVLTF | TGTGCCTGGAGTGTTCTCCGGACAGGGGTCTCTGGGGCCAACGTCCTGACTTTC | TRBJ2-6 | TRBV30 | NA | TRBD1
CASSLRPGQGGNEKLFF | TGTGCCAGCAGCCTCCGCCCCGGACAGGGGGGGAATGAAAAACTGTTTTTT | TRBJ1-4 | TRBV7-9 | NA | TRBD1
CASSPTSRVTEAFF | TGTGCCAGCAGTCCTACCTCGAGGGTCACTGAAGCTTTCTTT | TRBJ1-1 | TRBV7-8 | NA | NA
CASSGLAGADEQYF | TGTGCCAGCAGCGGCCTAGCGGGAGCAGACGAGCAGTACTTC | TRBJ2-7 | TRBV7-9 | NA | TRBD2
CASSRATGRRETQYF | TGTGCCAGCAGCCGGGCGACAGGGCGGAGGGAGACCCAGTACTTC | TRBJ2-5 | TRBV7-2 | NA | TRBD1
CSASGPGRAFF | TGCAGTGCTAGCGGACCCGGGAGAGCTTTCTTT | TRBJ1-1 | TRBV20-1 | NA | NA
CASSFRGYEQYF | TGTGCCAGCAGCTTCAGGGGCTACGAGCAGTACTTC | TRBJ2-7 | TRBV7-2 | NA | NA
CASSLVVLGHAGTAYGYTF | TGTGCCAGCAGCTTAGTTGTATTGGGACACGCCGGGACAGCCTATGGCTACACCTTC | TRBJ1-2 | TRBV7-8 | NA | TRBD1
CASRDRTSGIYEQYF | TGTGCCAGCAGAGACAGGACTAGCGGGATTTACGAGCAGTACTTC | TRBJ2-7 | TRBV5-4 | NA | TRBD2
CASTPSGVYNEQFF | TGTGCCAGCACCCCTAGCGGGGTTTACAATGAGCAGTTCTTC | TRBJ2-1 | TRBV7-2 | NA | TRBD2
CASSMGLAYYEQYF | TGTGCCAGTAGTATGGGACTAGCGTACTACGAGCAGTACTTC | TRBJ2-7 | TRBV19 | NA | TRBD2
CASARDRGTDEQFF | TGCGCCAGCGCCCGGGACAGGGGTACGGATGAGCAGTTCTTC | TRBJ2-1 | TRBV5-1 | NA | TRBD1
CASSESAGFYGYTF | TGTGCCAGCAGCGAGTCGGCGGGTTTCTATGGCTACACCTTC | TRBJ1-2 | TRBV27 | NA | NA
CASSATTDSSTDTQYF | TGCGCCAGCAGCGCCACGACAGATTCTAGCACAGATACGCAGTATTTT | TRBJ2-3 | TRBV5-1 | NA | NA
CASSQDEGGTARGQPQHF | TGCGCCAGCAGCCAAGATGAGGGGGGGACGGCTCGGGGACAGCCCCAGCATTTT | TRBJ1-5 | TRBV4-1 | NA | NA
CASSSLRETNEKLFF | TGTGCCAGCAGCTCCCTCAGGGAAACTAATGAAAAACTGTTTTTT | TRBJ1-4 | TRBV7-9 | NA | NA
CASSLRDRGSYEQYF | TGTGCCAGTAGTCTCAGGGACAGGGGCTCCTACGAGCAGTACTTC | TRBJ2-7 | TRBV19 | NA | TRBD1
CASRPGLAENYEQYF | TGTGCCAGCAGACCGGGACTAGCGGAAAACTACGAGCAGTACTTC | TRBJ2-7 | TRBV6-5 | NA | TRBD2
CASSESGPPQHF | TGTGCCAGCAGTGAATCAGGGCCGCCCCAGCATTTT | TRBJ1-5 | TRBV6-1 | once | NA
CASSLGDSYNQPQHF | TGCGCCAGCAGCTTAGGGGACAGCTACAATCAGCCCCAGCATTTT | TRBJ1-5 | TRBV5-1 | NA | TRBD1
CASSLGRDPNTEAFF | TGTGCCAGCAGCTTGGGACGGGATCCGAACACTGAAGCTTTCTTT | TRBJ1-1 | TRBV5-7 | once | NA
CASSATGQGALYGYTF | TGTGCCAGCAGCGCAACCGGACAGGGGGCGTTGTATGGCTACACCTTC | TRBJ1-2 | TRBV7-9 | NA | TRBD1
CASSQEPLISYEQYF | TGTGCCAGCAGCCAAGAGCCCCTAATCTCCTACGAGCAGTACTTC | TRBJ2-7 | TRBV4-2 | NA | NA
CASNVRRAGGHQETQYF | TGTGCCAGCAACGTAAGGCGGGCGGGGGGACACCAAGAGACCCAGTACTTC | TRBJ2-5 | TRBV28 | NA | TRBD2
CSASLRGPQHF | TGCAGTGCTAGCCTCAGGGGGCCCCAGCATTTT | TRBJ1-5 | TRBV20-1 | NA | NA
CASSSDRLSGNTIYF | TGTGCCAGCAGTAGTGACAGGCTTTCTGGAAACACCATATATTTT | TRBJ1-3 | TRBV2 | NA | NA